Listed below are T cell receptor beta chains from one sample, sequenced in a study of T cell responses to AZD1222 COVID-19 vaccine. Here immunoSEQ multiplex PCR was the method, and the copy in TCRdb shows in-frame clones only, minus some. The sample has about 140,000 clones, just over 90% seen once. The sequenced sample was peripheral blood, obtained 28 days after the second AZD1222 dose. The receptors were sampled from an adult who received the AZD1222 COVID-19 vaccine. CDR3s include the opening cysteine and the closing phenylalanine or tryptophan. The D gene is left open where the match is weak. Clone sizes are given selectively: once, few, many, or a class where the clone is expanded.

D	size	V	J	DNA	CDR3
.	.	TRBV9	TRBJ1-2	TGTGCCAGCAGCGGGGGGACTGGCTACACCTTC	CASSGGTGYTF
.	.	TRBV12-3/TRBV12-4	TRBJ1-2	TGTGCCAGCAGTTTGGGGGCTGGCTACACCTTC	CASSLGAGYTF
TRBD2	.	TRBV7-2	TRBJ2-1	TGTGCCAGCAGCTTGAGTCGGCGGGGGGGCAACAATGAGCAGTTCTTC	CASSLSRRGGNNEQFF
TRBD1	.	TRBV6-5	TRBJ1-5	TGTGCCAGCAGGAACACCGGGACAGGGAATCAGCCCCAGCATTTT	CASRNTGTGNQPQHF
TRBD1	.	TRBV6-5	TRBJ1-2	TGTGCCAGCAGTTACACAGGGGGCTATGGCTACACCTTC	CASSYTGGYGYTF
.	.	TRBV19	TRBJ1-1	TGTGCCAGTAGTACCTCCGGGACCGTGAACACTGAAGCTTTCTTT	CASSTSGTVNTEAFF
.	.	TRBV2	TRBJ1-2	TGTGCCAGCTCAGACAGATATGGCTACACCTTC	CASSDRYGYTF
.	.	TRBV29-1	TRBJ2-5	TGCAGCGTTGACGAGGGAGAGGAGACCCAGTACTTC	CSVDEGEETQYF
TRBD1	.	TRBV7-2	TRBJ1-5	TGTGCCAGCAGCTTAGTTCCGCTTCGACAGGGTAATCAGCCCCAGCATTTT	CASSLVPLRQGNQPQHF
.	.	TRBV5-1	TRBJ2-5	TGCGCCAGCAGCTCGAGTACCGGGAGAAGCGAGACCCAGTACTTC	CASSSSTGRSETQYF
.	.	TRBV7-9	TRBJ1-2	TGTGCCAGCAGCTTAGGACCGCAAGTCAACTATGGCTACACCTTC	CASSLGPQVNYGYTF
TRBD2	.	TRBV7-2	TRBJ2-1	TGTGCCAGCAGCTTATTCCGGGAGGGGAGTGAGCAGTTCTTC	CASSLFREGSEQFF
TRBD1	once	TRBV10-2	TRBJ1-5	TGCGCCAGCAGTAGCCAGGGGGGCCAGCCCCAGCATTTT	CASSSQGGQPQHF
.	few	TRBV2	TRBJ1-5	TGTGCCAGCAGTGTGAGCCCTGATGGCAATCAGCCCCAGCATTTT	CASSVSPDGNQPQHF
.	.	TRBV7-6	TRBJ2-2	TGTGCCAGCAGCTTAGTAGGCGGGGTCACCGGGGAGCTGTTTTTT	CASSLVGGVTGELFF
TRBD2	.	TRBV15	TRBJ2-3	TGTGCCACCAGGGCTAGCGGGGGGCAAAAGAGCACAGATACGCAGTATTTT	CATRASGGQKSTDTQYF
TRBD1	.	TRBV4-1	TRBJ2-3	TGCGCCAGCAGCCAAGCAATTTCGGGACAGTCGAGCACAGATACGCAGTATTTT	CASSQAISGQSSTDTQYF
.	.	TRBV7-3	TRBJ1-1	TGTGCCAGCAGTCAAAGCCCACCCTACACTGAAGCTTTCTTT	CASSQSPPYTEAFF
TRBD2	.	TRBV14	TRBJ2-2	TGTGCCAGCAGCCCTTTCCCGGGACTAGCGGGACGCACCGGGGAGCTGTTTTTT	CASSPFPGLAGRTGELFF
TRBD2	.	TRBV2	TRBJ2-7	TGTGCCAGCAGTGAAGGCGGACTAGCGAATGTCTACGAGCAGTACTTC	CASSEGGLANVYEQYF
.	.	TRBV7-9	TRBJ1-1	TGTGCCAGCAGCTTGGACGGCATGAACACTGAAGCTTTCTTT	CASSLDGMNTEAFF
TRBD2	once	TRBV7-9	TRBJ2-1	TGTGCCAGCAGCCCGGGCGGACTAGCGGGCAATGAGCAGTTCTTC	CASSPGGLAGNEQFF
.	.	TRBV19	TRBJ1-1	TGTGCCAGTAATAGAGGGTATAGGAACACTGAAGCTTTCTTT	CASNRGYRNTEAFF
TRBD1	.	TRBV5-1	TRBJ2-5	TGCGCCAGCAGCTTGGTAGGGGGCCCAGAGACCCAGTACTTC	CASSLVGGPETQYF
.	.	TRBV30	TRBJ1-2	TGTGCCTTCCTCCATTCCCGGACGGCTGGCTACACCTTC	CAFLHSRTAGYTF
TRBD1	.	TRBV29-1	TRBJ2-1	TGCAGCGCATACACGGACAGGGTCGATGAGCAGTTCTTC	CSAYTDRVDEQFF
TRBD2	.	TRBV24-1	TRBJ2-7	TGTGCCACCAGTGATTTGCCGACTAGCGGGGGGAACTCCTACGAGCAGTACTTC	CATSDLPTSGGNSYEQYF
.	.	TRBV12-3/TRBV12-4	TRBJ2-5	TGTGCCAGCAGTTTTGGGCAAGGGGTGACCCAGTACTTC	CASSFGQGVTQYF
TRBD2	once	TRBV6-6	TRBJ2-2	TGTGCCAGCAGTCAACCCGGGCTAGCGGGGGGCAAGAACACCGGGGAGCTGTTTTTT	CASSQPGLAGGKNTGELFF
TRBD1	.	TRBV11-2	TRBJ1-2	TGTGCCAGCTCACTGGGACAGGGGGCGCGAGTCAACTATGGCTACACCTTC	CASSLGQGARVNYGYTF
.	.	TRBV6-5	TRBJ1-1	TGTGCCAGCAGCTCGAACGGGCAGGGACGAACTGAAGCTTTCTTT	CASSSNGQGRTEAFF
.	.	TRBV6-1	TRBJ1-5	TGTGCCAGCAGTGACGGTAAAGGAAATAGCAATCAGCCCCAGCATTTT	CASSDGKGNSNQPQHF
TRBD1	.	TRBV25-1	TRBJ2-2	TGTGCCAGCAGGACAGGGGGTAACACCGGGGAGCTGTTTTTT	CASRTGGNTGELFF
.	.	TRBV7-3	TRBJ2-3	TGTGCCAGCAGCCCAGAAGTGGGACTCACAGATACGCAGTATTTT	CASSPEVGLTDTQYF
.	.	TRBV7-9	TRBJ1-5	TGTGCCAGCAGCTTAGTAGGGAATGGCAATCAGCCCCAGCATTTT	CASSLVGNGNQPQHF
.	.	TRBV5-5	TRBJ2-6	TGTGCCAGCAGCTTACAGAGCTCTGGGGCCAACGTCCTGACTTTC	CASSLQSSGANVLTF
.	.	TRBV16	TRBJ1-1	TGTGCCAGCAGCCTATACAAGAACACTGAAGCTTTCTTT	CASSLYKNTEAFF
TRBD1	once	TRBV19	TRBJ1-1	TGTGCCAGTAGTCAGTGGACAGGGGACGCTGAAGCTTTCTTT	CASSQWTGDAEAFF
TRBD2	.	TRBV9	TRBJ2-1	TGTGCCAGCAGCGACGGACAGAATCGACTAGCGGGAGCGTTGTTCTTC	CASSDGQNRLAGALFF
.	once	TRBV19	TRBJ1-2	TGTGCCAGTAGTATAGGAGGGACGGCGGGAGGCTACACCTTC	CASSIGGTAGGYTF
.	.	TRBV5-1	TRBJ1-2	TGCGCCAGCGGGGGTGAGGGGGGAGTCTATGGCTACACCTTC	CASGGEGGVYGYTF
.	.	TRBV30	TRBJ1-1	TGTGCCTGGAGGGGGGCGGGCAGCCTCAACACTGAAGCTTTCTTT	CAWRGAGSLNTEAFF